The 14 T cell receptor beta chains below were found in one sample sequenced in a study of blood T cell repertoires in COVID-19. Sequenced by immunoSEQ multiplex PCR; TCRdb stores in-frame clones only, minus some. The data show 85,000 to 90,000 clones, more than 75% seen once. The source material was peripheral blood. All receptors come from a human donor in a cohort sampled during active COVID-19.

This clone was recorded a few times. The rearrangement joins TRBV3-1 (or the pseudogene TRBV3-2) to TRBJ2-3, with D tentatively TRBD2 (6 bases). The CDR3 length is 18 residues. Germline CDR1 LGHDT, CDR2 YNNKEL (reference sequence). Trimming removed 2 bases from V and 1 base from J, with 19 bases in between. In nucleotides, the CDR3 is TGTGCCAGCAGCCAAAGACCCTTTACAGCGGGCCGCACAGATACGCAGTATTTT. Protein sequence: CASSQRPFTAGRTDTQYF.

This clone showed up just once. The CDR3 region is CASSDRGGGETQYF. CDR3 nucleotide sequence: TGTGCCAGCTCAGACCGAGGGGGCGGTGAGACCCAGTACTTC. This chain links TRBV18 with TRBJ2-5; 7 nucleotides match TRBD1. Germline-derived CDR1 and CDR2 are KGHSH and LQKENI. The CDR3 is made up of 14 amino acids. Trimming removed 5 bases from V and 5 bases from J; junction bases left unmatched: 8.

CDR3 bases: TGTGCCAGCTCACCACCGGGTCAGCGGAATGAAAAACTGTTTTTT. Amino acid sequence: CASSPPGQRNEKLFF. The rearrangement uses TRBV18 and TRBJ1-4; D is uncertain. Trimming stripped 0 bases from V and 5 bases from J, with 10 bases between. CDR3 length: 15 residues. CDR1 KGHSH and CDR2 LQKENI come from the germline V gene.

V usage is TRBV5-6 and J usage is TRBJ2-3, with 8 bases lining up with TRBD2. This CDR3 is 17 amino acids long. Germline-derived CDR1 and CDR2 are SGHDT and YYEEEE. V dropped 4 bases and J dropped 6; count of bases not matched to a gene: 16. CDR3 residues: CASSPPMIAGIGDTQYF. The DNA of the CDR3 is TGTGCCAGCAGCCCCCCAATGATAGCGGGAATAGGGGATACGCAGTATTTT.

The table lists this clone with a count of one. The V call is TRBV13, the J call TRBJ2-3; tentatively, D is TRBD2 (5 bases). CDR3 length equals 13 residues. Germline V gives CDR1 PRHDT, CDR2 FYEKMQ (reference sequence). V lost 6 bases and J lost 0, with 7 bases in between. The CDR3 bases are TGTGCCAGCAGAGCGGAAAGCACAGATACGCAGTATTTT. Translation: CASRAESTDTQYF.

The chain combines TRBV19 with TRBJ2-7, with 15 bases aligning to TRBD2. With V trimmed by 6 bases and J by 0 bases, 6 bases remained unmatched. The CDR3 spans 17 residues. Germline lookup yields CDR1 LNHDA and CDR2 SQIVND (reference sequence). The CDR3 DNA is TGTGCCAGTAGCGGGACTAGCGGGAGGCTCAGCTCCTACGAGCAGTACTTC. This translates into CASSGTSGRLSSYEQYF.

The chain couples TRBV19 to TRBJ1-1, with 11 bases lining up with TRBD1. This CDR3 contains 16 residues. J was trimmed by 6 bases and V by 1 base; bases with no gene match: 7. CDR1 is LNHDA, CDR2 SQIVND, per germline (reference sequence). The CDR3 coding sequence is TGTGCCAGTAGTATAGCCAGGACAGGGGGCAGGGCTGAAGCTTTCTTT. This translates into CASSIARTGGRAEAFF.

This chain uses TRBV24-1 with TRBJ2-2; 9 bases line up with TRBD1. The CDR3 is made up of 14 amino acids. The ends lost 7 bases at V and 5 bases at J; junction bases unmatched: 4. CDR1 is KGHDR and CDR2 is SFDVKD in the germline V gene. The CDR3 here is CATRTGGETGELFF. DNA of the CDR3: TGTGCCACCAGGACAGGGGGAGAAACCGGGGAGCTGTTTTTT.

V and J are TRBV11-2 and TRBJ2-5; 11 bases map to TRBD2. V dropped 5 bases and J dropped 5; count of bases not matched to a gene: 10. Germline V CDR1 and CDR2: SGHAT, FQNNGV. The CDR3 loop spans 16 amino acids. The CDR3 DNA sequence: TGTGCCAGCAGCAGCGACGCTGCTAGCGGGAGGGAGACCCAGTACTTC. Translated, it gives CASSSDAASGRETQYF.

The gene calls are TRBV19 and TRBJ2-6, with a possible D match to TRBD2 (6 bases). This CDR3 has 15 residues. Germline V gene data show CDR1 as LNHDA and CDR2 as SQIVND (reference sequence). V was shortened by 3 bases and J by 1 base, with 7 bases between the two germline ends. CDR3 protein: CASSIGGSGANVLTF. The CDR3 nucleotides are TGTGCCAGTAGTATTGGGGGGTCTGGGGCCAACGTCCTGACTTTC.

This rearrangement joins TRBV6-5 to TRBJ2-2; no clear D gene. The germline gives CDR1 MNHEY, CDR2 SVGAGI. V shed 4 bases and J shed 6 bases, with 12 bases lying between them. The CDR3 runs to 14 residues. In DNA form, the CDR3 reads TGTGCCAGCAGTTTCCCCAGTTCACCCGGGGAGCTGTTTTTT. Amino acids: CASSFPSSPGELFF.

The chain is built from TRBV30 and TRBJ2-7, with 7 nucleotides matching TRBD2. V lost 0 bases and J lost 5; bases outside the gene matches: 7. The germline CDR1 and CDR2 sequences are GTSNPN and SVGIG (reference sequence). CDR3 length equals 14 residues. CDR3 residues: CAWSVTGTNNEQYF. In DNA, the CDR3 is TGTGCCTGGAGTGTAACCGGGACTAATAACGAGCAGTACTTC.

The V gene is TRBV29-1, the J gene TRBJ1-2; D call uncertain. Germline CDR1 reads SQVTM; CDR2 reads ANQGSEA. This CDR3 is built from 10 residues. V shed 5 bases and J shed 5 bases, with 6 bases lying between them. Here the CDR3 DNA reads TGCAGCGTTTTGGAGTATGGCTACACCTTC. This encodes CSVLEYGYTF.

The rearrangement links TRBV28 to TRBJ2-7; D unresolved. This CDR3 has 12 residues. The V and J ends lost 6 bases and 6 bases respectively, with 12 bases between them. Germline V CDR1 and CDR2: MDHEN, SYDVKM. As DNA, the CDR3 is TGTGCCAGCAGGATCAGTGATGCCGAGCAGTACTTC. Translation: CASRISDAEQYF.